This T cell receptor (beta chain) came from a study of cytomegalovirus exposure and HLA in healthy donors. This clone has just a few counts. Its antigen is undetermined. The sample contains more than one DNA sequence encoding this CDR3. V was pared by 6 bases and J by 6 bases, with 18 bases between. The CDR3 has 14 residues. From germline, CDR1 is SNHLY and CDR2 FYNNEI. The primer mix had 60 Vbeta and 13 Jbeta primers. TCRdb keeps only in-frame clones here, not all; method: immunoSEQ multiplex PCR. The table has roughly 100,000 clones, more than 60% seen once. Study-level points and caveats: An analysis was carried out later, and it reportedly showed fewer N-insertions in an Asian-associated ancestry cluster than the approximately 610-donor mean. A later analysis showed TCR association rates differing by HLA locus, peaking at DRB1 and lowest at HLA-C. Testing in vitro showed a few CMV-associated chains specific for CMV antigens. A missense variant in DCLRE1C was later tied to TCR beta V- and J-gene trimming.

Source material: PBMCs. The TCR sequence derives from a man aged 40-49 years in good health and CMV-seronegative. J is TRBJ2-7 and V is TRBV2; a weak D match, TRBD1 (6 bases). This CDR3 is CASRGARTVGEQYF. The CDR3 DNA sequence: TGTGCCAGCAGGGGGGCCCGGACAGTAGGCGAGCAGTACTTC.